This TCR beta chain originates from a study of T cells in Graves' hyperthyroidism and ophthalmopathy. The TCR beta CDR3 regions underwent amplification using RNA transcripts as the source. The TCR CDR3 was amplified in a first-round RT-PCR using the HTBI primer set. TCRdb re-called the multiplex PCR reads through MiXCR, storing one row per CDR3 protein. The sample includes about 400,000 distinct CDR3 sequences, over 12% of them seen just once. Subjects with ophthalmopathy showed a Clinical Activity Score no lower than 3, a NOSPECS grade no lower than 4, and a duration shorter than 3 months. Using around 10 ml of fresh peripheral blood, PBMCs were prepared. This clonotype appeared many times. Its target is unknown. The CDR3 has 12 amino acids. Germline loops: CDR1 MDHEN, CDR2 SYDVKM. Trimming removed 5 bases from V and 8 bases from J, with 12 bases in between. Findings and limits, study-wide: Ophthalmopathy and stable hyperthyroidism were told apart by a 13 V-J model. Also found in blood were most expanded thyroid clonotypes above 0.001.

Input material: blood. The receptor was isolated from a woman aged 60 to 75 with Graves' ophthalmopathy. This chain links TRBV28 with TRBJ1-1; D remains unclear. CDR3 sequence reads: CASSLLDREAFF. For the CDR3, the DNA is TGTGCCAGCAGTCTTCTGGATCGGGAAGCTTTCTTT.